A single sample gave rise to the 30 T cell receptor beta chains below, sequenced in a study of blood T cell repertoires in COVID-19 (dated by TCRdb to about 2020). The receptor library was made with the immunoSEQ multiplex PCR assay. The clones in this table, taken by TCRdb from immuneACCESS, are in-frame only. Not every clone is retained; where verified, under half of the shortfall comes from an unresolved V gene, and the cause of the rest is unknown. This sample gives 200,000 to 300,000 clones in total; about 88% of them show up just once. The leading ten clones occupy approximately 5.3% of the sample. Sequencing was carried out using peripheral blood. The origin of the receptors is a woman aged 55-75 years with COVID-19, enrolled during active disease.

This rearrangement joins TRBV4-3 to TRBJ2-7, with 7 bases identical to TRBD2. The junction had 11 bases not matched to a gene; V was cut back by 5 bases and J by 7 bases. The CDR3 length is 14 residues. Germline V gene lookup returns CDR1 LGHNA and CDR2 YSLEER. The CDR3 coding sequence is TGCGCCAGCAGCGTGCTGGCGGGAGTACAAGAGCAGTACTTC. Encoded protein: CASSVLAGVQEQYF.

The chain uses TRBV7-2 and TRBJ2-1; possibly TRBD2 for D (6 bases). The CDR3 contains 12 residues. In germline, CDR1 is SGHTA, CDR2 FQGNSA. Deletions cut 0 bases from V and 9 bases from J, with 6 bases between. This CDR3 is CASSLAGGEQFF. CDR3 nucleotide sequence: TGTGCCAGCAGCTTAGCGGGAGGTGAGCAGTTCTTC.

The rearrangement joins TRBV28 to TRBJ2-2; the match to TRBD2 covers 9 bases. Germline trimming cut 3 bases from V and 0 bases from J; bases unmatched to any gene: 5. Germline CDR1 is MDHEN and CDR2 is SYDVKM. The CDR3 consists of 17 residues. The CDR3: CASSFPGLAPNTGELFF. In DNA form, the CDR3 reads TGTGCCAGCAGTTTCCCCGGACTAGCGCCGAACACCGGGGAGCTGTTTTTT.

This chain joins TRBV6-5 and TRBJ1-1; 10 bases fit TRBD1. After removal of 7 bases from V and 4 bases from J, the junction contained 9 bases not matched to a gene. Germline assignment: CDR1 MNHEY and CDR2 SVGAGI. This CDR3 spans 15 amino acids. The CDR3 loop reads CASIRQRQGATEAFF. The CDR3 DNA reads as TGTGCCAGCATCCGTCAACGACAGGGGGCCACTGAAGCTTTCTTT.

The rearrangement links TRBV3-1 (or the pseudogene TRBV3-2) to TRBJ1-2; TRBD1 agrees at 8 bases. With 5 bases clipped from V and 3 bases from J, the junction kept 14 bases outside the gene matches. This CDR3 is 17 amino acids long. The germline CDR1 and CDR2 sequences are LGHDT and YNNKEL (reference sequence). In DNA, the CDR3 is TGTGCCAGCAGCTTGACCGGGACAGGCCCAAAGTACTATGGCTACACCTTC. Translated, it gives CASSLTGTGPKYYGYTF.

The chain recombines TRBV18 with TRBJ2-3, with D hard to call. The germline V and J ends were trimmed by 3 bases and 0 bases, with 10 bases remaining between them. Germline CDR1 is KGHSH and CDR2 is LQKENI. This CDR3 is 15 amino acids long. This chain's CDR3 is CASSPTGTSTDTQYF. DNA for the CDR3: TGTGCCAGCTCACCTACCGGTACTAGCACAGATACGCAGTATTTT.

The chain has TRBV29-1 and TRBJ1-6; no definite D call. The CDR3 sequence is 13 residues long. Per the germline V gene, CDR1 is SQVTM and CDR2 is ANQGSEA. The V end lost 5 bases, the J end lost 0 bases, and 5 bases lay between the germline ends. The CDR3 protein is CSVRSSYNSPLHF. The CDR3 DNA sequence: TGCAGCGTTCGGAGCTCCTATAATTCACCCCTCCACTTT.

The chain employs TRBV29-1 and TRBJ1-5; 8 bases match TRBD1. CDR1 and CDR2 from the germline V gene are SQVTM and ANQGSEA. CDR3 length: 13 amino acids. V gave up 5 bases and J gave up 2 bases; unmatched junction bases: 2. The CDR3, as DNA: TGCAGCGTTCAGGGGGCCGGCAATCAGCCCCAGCATTTT. This codes for CSVQGAGNQPQHF.

The CDR3 spells CASSARLAGDTGELFF. CDR3 sequence (DNA): TGTGCCAGCAGTGCCCGACTAGCGGGAGATACCGGGGAGCTGTTTTTT. This chain links TRBV27 with TRBJ2-2, with 12 positions matching TRBD2. The length of the CDR3 is 16 residues. Trimming cost V 5 bases and J 5 bases; bases outside gene matches: 6. Looked up from germline, CDR1 is MNHEY and CDR2 is SMNVEV (reference sequence).

V usage is TRBV9 and J usage is TRBJ2-2; the D gene is possibly TRBD2 (5 bases). This CDR3 is built from 14 residues. V dropped 0 bases and J dropped 5 bases, with 8 bases sitting between them. Germline CDR1 reads SGDLS; CDR2 reads YYNGEE. This chain's CDR3 is CASSVELVTGELFF. CDR3 DNA: TGTGCCAGCAGCGTAGAACTAGTAACCGGGGAGCTGTTTTTT. The complete variable domain, with remaining parts taken from reference TRBV9 and TRBJ2-2, reads DSGVTQTPKHLITATGQRVTLRCSPRSGDLSVYWYQQSLDQGLQFLIQYYNGEERAKGNILERFSAQQFPDLHSELNLSSLELGDSALYFCASSVELVTGELFFGEGSRLTVL.

This clone is a singleton in its sample. This chain joins TRBV4-1 and TRBJ1-6; D gene unclear. Germline V gene data show CDR1 as MGHRA and CDR2 as YSYEKL. This CDR3 contains 18 residues. The germline V and J ends were trimmed by 0 bases and 0 bases, with 12 bases remaining between them. CDR3 protein: CASSQDPGLSSYNSPLHF. The CDR3 DNA is TGCGCCAGCAGCCAAGACCCGGGTTTGAGCTCCTATAATTCACCCCTCCACTTT.

The rearrangement joins TRBV10-3 to TRBJ1-2, with D possibly TRBD1 on 6 matching bases. CDR3 size: 16 residues. The V end was cut by 4 bases, the J end by 0 bases, with 15 bases between. In germline, CDR1 is ENHRY, CDR2 SYGVKD. The CDR3 region has the DNA TGTGCCATCAGTGGAAGGGACAACCTAGCTAACTATGGCTACACCTTC. This gives the protein CAISGRDNLANYGYTF.

The genes are TRBV18 and TRBJ2-1; D uncertain. Per the germline V gene, CDR1 is KGHSH and CDR2 is LQKENI. CDR3 size: 14 residues. V was pared by 1 base and J by 3 bases, with 7 bases between. Here the CDR3 reads CASSPRSLYNEQFF. The CDR3 bases are TGTGCCAGCTCACCACGGAGCCTCTACAATGAGCAGTTCTTC.

V is TRBV7-9 and J is TRBJ2-5; TRBD2 matches at 9 bases. J gave up 4 bases and V 5 bases, and 8 bases lay outside the gene matches. This CDR3 spans 15 amino acids. Germline V lookup: CDR1 SEHNR, CDR2 FQNEAQ (reference sequence). Here the CDR3 reads CASSPNSGSGETQYF. The CDR3 region has the DNA TGTGCCAGCAGCCCTAATAGCGGGAGCGGAGAGACCCAGTACTTC.

The rearrangement joins TRBV7-8 to TRBJ2-7; tentative D call: TRBD1 (5 bases). V dropped 3 bases and J dropped 6 bases, with 12 bases sitting between them. CDR3 size: 13 residues. Germline CDR1 is SGHVS and CDR2 is FQNEAQ. The CDR3 loop is CASSFEQEPEQYF. The DNA for the CDR3 is TGTGCCAGCAGCTTTGAACAGGAACCCGAGCAGTACTTC. Supplemented by reference TRBV7-8 and TRBJ2-7, the full variable domain reads GAGVSQSPRYKVAKRGQDVALRCDPISGHVSLFWYQQALGQGPEFLTYFQNEAQLDKSGLPSDRFFAERPEGSVSTLKIQRTQQEDSAVYLCASSFEQEPEQYFGPGTRLTVT.

This clone appeared a single time. The rearrangement joins TRBV19 to TRBJ1-1, with TRBD1 matching over 7 bases. The V and J ends lost 5 bases and 1 base, in that order; junction bases with no gene match: 7. The CDR3 contains 15 residues. In germline, CDR1 is LNHDA, CDR2 SQIVND (reference sequence). The CDR3 spells CASSATHRGNTEAFF. The CDR3, as DNA: TGTGCCAGTAGTGCAACCCACAGGGGGAACACTGAAGCTTTCTTT.

This clone was seen just once. The J gene is TRBJ2-1, the V gene TRBV5-4; 10 bases match TRBD2. The CDR3 has 14 amino acids. Germline lookup yields CDR1 SGHNT and CDR2 YYREEE (reference sequence). The V and J ends lost 0 bases and 13 bases, in that order; junction bases with no gene match: 7. DNA for the CDR3: TGTGCCAGCAGCTTGGGGCGGCTAGCGGGAGTACAGTTCTTC. Its protein product is CASSLGRLAGVQFF.

The chain uses TRBV30 and TRBJ1-2, with D maybe TRBD1 (5 bases). The germline V gene has CDR1 GTSNPN and CDR2 SVGIG (reference sequence). The V gene lost 0 bases and the J gene lost 8 bases, with 19 bases spanning the gap. This CDR3 has 15 residues. CDR3 in amino acids: CAWSVWSQGGIGYTF. CDR3 sequence (DNA): TGTGCCTGGAGTGTATGGTCCCAGGGAGGTATCGGCTACACCTTC.

Of note for this clone: The junction and the germline gene differ at one end; a read error may be behind it. The gene calls are TRBV11-2 and TRBJ2-1; 10 positions match TRBD2. This CDR3 contains 15 residues. The germline V gene has CDR1 SGHAT and CDR2 FQNNGV. CDR3 region: CASSLDSTSGKLLLF. The CDR3, as DNA: TGTGCCAGCAGCTTAGACTCTACTAGCGGGAAGCTATTACTCTTC.

The V and J genes are TRBV7-8 and TRBJ2-2; D unclear. The ends were cut back, 1 base at V and 3 bases at J, with 15 bases in the middle. The CDR3 spans 17 residues. CDR1 is SGHVS and CDR2 is FQNEAQ in the germline V gene. CDR3 amino acids: CASSLGVKRGHTGELFF. For the CDR3, the DNA is TGTGCCAGCAGCTTAGGCGTAAAGCGTGGTCACACCGGGGAGCTGTTTTTT.

Of note for this clone: Within the sample, other DNA sequences also encode this same CDR3. The chain employs TRBV5-1 and TRBJ2-1; 12 bases agree with TRBD2. V dropped 4 bases and J dropped 6; count of bases not matched to a gene: 5. The CDR3 consists of 15 residues. Germline CDR1 SGHRS, CDR2 YFSETQ. CDR3 in amino acids: CASSPGLAGVNEQFF. The DNA for the CDR3 is TGCGCCAGCAGCCCGGGACTAGCGGGCGTCAATGAGCAGTTCTTC.

The chain is built from TRBV19 and TRBJ1-5, with D possibly being TRBD1 (6 bases). CDR1 is LNHDA and CDR2 is SQIVND in the germline V gene (reference sequence). The V end lost 6 bases, the J end lost 3 bases, and 12 bases lay between the germline ends. This CDR3 has 14 residues. The chain's CDR3 is CASSLAGDNQPQHF. CDR3 nucleotides: TGTGCCAGTAGCCTGGCAGGGGACAATCAGCCCCAGCATTTT.

The V call is TRBV7-2, the J call TRBJ1-3, with TRBD1 as a possible D gene (5 bases). V was shortened by 5 bases and J by 1 base, with 9 bases between the two germline ends. There are 14 residues in the CDR3. The germline CDR1 and CDR2 sequences are SGHTA and FQGNSA. The CDR3 DNA reads TGTGCCAGCAGCGTAGAGGGGTCTGGAAACACCATATATTTT. Translated: CASSVEGSGNTIYF.

The rearrangement uses TRBV5-1 and TRBJ2-3, with D possibly matching TRBD2 (5 bases). V was clipped by 4 bases and J by 0 bases, with 9 bases between them. The CDR3 spans 14 residues. Looked up from germline, CDR1 is SGHRS and CDR2 is YFSETQ. CDR3 residues: CASSGGLSTDTQYF. The CDR3 coding sequence is TGCGCCAGCAGCGGCGGACTTAGCACAGATACGCAGTATTTT.

This clone was counted between two and nine times. The chain has TRBV12-3 or TRBV12-4 and TRBJ1-1; D is unresolved. V lost 5 bases and J 0 bases, leaving 7 bases between the germline ends. The CDR3 loop spans 13 amino acids. CDR3 nucleotide sequence: TGTGCCAGCAGTAGAGGGATGAACACTGAAGCTTTCTTT. Translated: CASSRGMNTEAFF.

This clone was counted once. The rearrangement joins TRBV30 to TRBJ1-6, with 7 bases matching TRBD1. Per germline, CDR1 GTSNPN and CDR2 SVGIG (reference sequence). This CDR3 comprises 15 residues. The V gene end was trimmed by 4 bases and the J gene end by 3 bases; junction bases not matched to a gene: 6. The CDR3 spells CAWTTQGIYNSPLHF. The CDR3 nucleotides read TGTGCCTGGACCACACAGGGGATCTATAATTCACCCCTCCACTTT.

V and J are TRBV13 and TRBJ2-5, with 11 bases that match TRBD2. CDR3 length: 16 amino acids. V lost 3 bases and J lost 0; bases outside the gene matches: 3. Germline CDR1 and CDR2: PRHDT and FYEKMQ (reference sequence). CDR3 bases: TGTGCCAGCAGCTTGAGGACTAGCGGGTACCAAGAGACCCAGTACTTC. Translated, it gives CASSLRTSGYQETQYF.

A few counts support this clone. This chain uses TRBV30 with TRBJ1-1, with D perhaps matching TRBD1 (6 bases). This CDR3 spans 16 amino acids. Trimming left V 7 bases short and J 10 bases short, with 31 bases between. The germline V gene has CDR1 GTSNPN and CDR2 SVGIG (reference sequence). The CDR3 nucleotides are TGTGCCTTTGAATACCTCGGGACACCCTTTGGGGGGGGAGCTTTCTTT. Translating gives CAFEYLGTPFGGGAFF.

V usage is TRBV24-1 and J usage is TRBJ2-7, with TRBD2 as a possible D gene (5 bases). Germline V gene sequence: CDR1 KGHDR, CDR2 SFDVKD. The V end was cut by 4 bases, the J end by 7 bases, with 10 bases between. The CDR3 length is 12 residues. In DNA form, the CDR3 reads TGTGCCACCAGTGAACGGGGTTGGGAGCAGTACTTC. Protein sequence: CATSERGWEQYF.

The gene calls are TRBV6-1 and TRBJ1-2, with 9 bases matching TRBD1. This CDR3 is built from 16 residues. Per the germline V gene, CDR1 is MNHNS and CDR2 is SASEGT. Trimming took 4 bases from V and 5 from J; bases not matched to a gene: 11. CDR3 coding DNA: TGTGCCAGCAGTGCGCTGCCGGGACAGGGACGTTATGGCTACACCTTC. This codes for CASSALPGQGRYGYTF.